The entry below describes one T cell receptor (beta chain). Its specificity is not known. This record comes from a study of Ad26.COV2.S vaccination and SARS-CoV-2 variants. Study information: Ad26.COV2.S arm of COV1001 included the donor. Study results and caveats: Total responses of T cells may have been underestimated by the analyses of TCR breadth and depth. Recipients given vaccine exceeded placebo recipients in spike-specific TCR breadth.

The repertoire was sequenced with immunoSEQ multiplex PCR; TCRdb's copy has only in-frame clones and lacks some. Here the sample spans under 600,000 clones, 70% to 90% being singletons. Treatment indicated: roughly 19 received Ad26.COV2.S at low or high dose, single or two shots; 5 received placebo; per-sample allocation not given. Sampling was performed 63 days after the first vaccine or placebo injection. Trimming cost V 7 bases and J 5 bases; bases outside gene matches: 9. The CDR3 contains 14 residues. CDR1 SEHNR and CDR2 FQNEAQ come from the germline V gene (reference sequence). This sequence joins TRBV7-9 and TRBJ2-3, with 7 positions matching TRBD2. This sequence was found in a person between 18 and 65 years old who received the Ad26.COV2.S COVID-19 vaccine or a placebo. The specimen was peripheral blood, collected in a trial of Ad26.COV2.S vaccine versus placebo. CDR3 sequence reads: CASTAREFGDTQYF. In DNA form, the CDR3 reads TGTGCCAGCACTGCGCGGGAGTTCGGAGATACGCAGTATTTT.